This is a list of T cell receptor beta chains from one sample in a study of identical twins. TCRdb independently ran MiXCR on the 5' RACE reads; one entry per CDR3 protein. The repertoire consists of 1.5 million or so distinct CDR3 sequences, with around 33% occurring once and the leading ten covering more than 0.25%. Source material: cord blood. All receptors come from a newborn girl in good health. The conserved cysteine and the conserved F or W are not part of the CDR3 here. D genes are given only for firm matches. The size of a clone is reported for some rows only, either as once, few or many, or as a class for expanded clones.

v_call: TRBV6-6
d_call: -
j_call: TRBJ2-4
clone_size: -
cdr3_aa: ASSYSIQGWEQY

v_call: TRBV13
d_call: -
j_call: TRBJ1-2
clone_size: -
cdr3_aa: ASSLGPPGRFTYGYT

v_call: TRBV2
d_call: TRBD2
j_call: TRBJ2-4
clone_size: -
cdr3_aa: ASSGTSPKNIQY

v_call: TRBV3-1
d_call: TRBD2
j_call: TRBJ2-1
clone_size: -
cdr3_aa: ASSHGGLAGGDEQF

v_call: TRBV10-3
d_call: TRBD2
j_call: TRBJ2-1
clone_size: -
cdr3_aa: AISGVAGTYNEQF

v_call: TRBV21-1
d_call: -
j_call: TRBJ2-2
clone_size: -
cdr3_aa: ASSKPASGRGGELF

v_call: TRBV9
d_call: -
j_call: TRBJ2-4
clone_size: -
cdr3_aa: ASSVGDRNIQY

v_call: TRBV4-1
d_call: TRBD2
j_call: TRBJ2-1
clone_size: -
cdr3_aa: AGASSGRADEQF

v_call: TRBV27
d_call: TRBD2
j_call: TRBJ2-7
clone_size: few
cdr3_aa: ASSPRTSGVSYEQY

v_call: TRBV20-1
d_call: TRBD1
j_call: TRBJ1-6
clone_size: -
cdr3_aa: SATKAGGNSPLH

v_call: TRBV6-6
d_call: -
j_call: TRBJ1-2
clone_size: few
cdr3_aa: ASSYFPVVGDYGYT

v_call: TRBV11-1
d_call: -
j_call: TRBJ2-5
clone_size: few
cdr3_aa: ASSLRGRAPQETQY

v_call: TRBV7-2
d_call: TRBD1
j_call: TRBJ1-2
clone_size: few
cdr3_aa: ASSGGGTVLNYGYT

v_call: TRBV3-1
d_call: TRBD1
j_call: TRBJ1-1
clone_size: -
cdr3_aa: ASGQGGLNTEAF

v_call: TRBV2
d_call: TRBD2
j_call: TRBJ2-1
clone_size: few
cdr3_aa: ASKSRTSGGHEQF

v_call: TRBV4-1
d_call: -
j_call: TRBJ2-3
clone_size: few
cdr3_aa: ASSQDGGLGDYTDTQY

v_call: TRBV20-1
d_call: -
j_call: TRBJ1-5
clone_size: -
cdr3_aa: SAIQRNQPQH

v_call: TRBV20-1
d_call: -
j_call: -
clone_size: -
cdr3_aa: SAGMKRRRSYNEQY

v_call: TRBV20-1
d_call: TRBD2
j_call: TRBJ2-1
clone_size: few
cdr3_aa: SARQLAGGYNEQF

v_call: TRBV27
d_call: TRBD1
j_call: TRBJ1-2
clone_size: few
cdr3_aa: ASSLSGQFPNYGYT

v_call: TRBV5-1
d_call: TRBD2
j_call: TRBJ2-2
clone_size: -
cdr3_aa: ASTPSGSTGELF

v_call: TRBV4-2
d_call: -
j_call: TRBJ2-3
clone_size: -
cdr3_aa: ASSQRRVGTGTQY

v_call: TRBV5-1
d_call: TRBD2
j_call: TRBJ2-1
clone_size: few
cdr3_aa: ASSKGTTYLSYNEQF

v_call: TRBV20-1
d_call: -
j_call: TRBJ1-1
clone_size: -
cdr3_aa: RAVLWTVGTEAF

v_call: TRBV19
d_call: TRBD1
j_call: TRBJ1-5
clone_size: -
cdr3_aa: ASRDRENSNQPQH

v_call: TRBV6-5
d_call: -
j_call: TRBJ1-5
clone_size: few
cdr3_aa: ASGGTYSNQPQH

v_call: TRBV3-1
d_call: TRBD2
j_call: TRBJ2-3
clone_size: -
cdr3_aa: ASSQRGLADTQY

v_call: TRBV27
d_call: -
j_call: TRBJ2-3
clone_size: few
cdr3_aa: ASKGGKRNTDTQY

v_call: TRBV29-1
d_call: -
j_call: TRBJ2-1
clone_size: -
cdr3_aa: SVEVGPSSYNEQF

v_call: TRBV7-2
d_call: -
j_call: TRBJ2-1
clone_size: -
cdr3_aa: ASSLGSGALSGGLYNEQF

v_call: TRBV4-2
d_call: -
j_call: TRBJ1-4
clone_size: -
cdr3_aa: ASSQADAKLF

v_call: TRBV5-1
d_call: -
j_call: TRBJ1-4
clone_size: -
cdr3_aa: ASSLAEGRYEKLF

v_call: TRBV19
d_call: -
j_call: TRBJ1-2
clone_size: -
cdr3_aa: ASTLRGAYGYT

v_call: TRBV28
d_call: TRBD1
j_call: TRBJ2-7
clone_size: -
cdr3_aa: ASTRTGTGSSYEQY

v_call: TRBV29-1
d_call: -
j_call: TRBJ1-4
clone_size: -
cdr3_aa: SVVDNSNGKLF

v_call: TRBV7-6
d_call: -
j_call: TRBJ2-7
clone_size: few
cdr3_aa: ASSLAPHLYEQY

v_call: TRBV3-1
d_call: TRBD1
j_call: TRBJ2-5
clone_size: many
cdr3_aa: ASSQQGQETQY

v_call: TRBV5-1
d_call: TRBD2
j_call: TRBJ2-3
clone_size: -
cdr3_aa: ASSLIAGGPTDTQY

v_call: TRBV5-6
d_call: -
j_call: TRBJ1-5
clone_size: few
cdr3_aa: ASSLVQGGPQH

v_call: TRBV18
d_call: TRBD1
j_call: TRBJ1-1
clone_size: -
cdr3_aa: ANSPPGTGTLNTEAF

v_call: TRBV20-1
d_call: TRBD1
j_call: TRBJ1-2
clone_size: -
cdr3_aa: SARGEGQGPYGYT

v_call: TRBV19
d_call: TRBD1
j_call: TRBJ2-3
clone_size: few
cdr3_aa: ASSTPRDSITDTQY

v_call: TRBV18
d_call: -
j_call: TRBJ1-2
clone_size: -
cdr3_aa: ASSHPREYPYGYT

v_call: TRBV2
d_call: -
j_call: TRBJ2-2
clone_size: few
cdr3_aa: ASRPVPVDTGELF

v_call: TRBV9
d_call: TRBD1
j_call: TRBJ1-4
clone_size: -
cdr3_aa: ASSLETGANEKLF

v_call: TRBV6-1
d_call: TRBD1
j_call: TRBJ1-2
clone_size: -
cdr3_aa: ASSESYRGHYGYT

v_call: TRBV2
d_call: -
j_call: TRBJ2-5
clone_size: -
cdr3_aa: ASNRDIQETQY

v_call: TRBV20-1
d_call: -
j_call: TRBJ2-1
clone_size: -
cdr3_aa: SARDPSGEQF

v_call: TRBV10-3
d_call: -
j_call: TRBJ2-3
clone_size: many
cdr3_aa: AISESRQGTDTQY

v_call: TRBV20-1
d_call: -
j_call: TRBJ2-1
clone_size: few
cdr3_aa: SAHDLSSSYNEQF

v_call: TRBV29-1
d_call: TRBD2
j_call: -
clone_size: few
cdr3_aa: SVHGTSGIMGYNEQY

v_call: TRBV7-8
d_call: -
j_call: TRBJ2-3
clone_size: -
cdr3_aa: ASKQTRMRSTDTQY

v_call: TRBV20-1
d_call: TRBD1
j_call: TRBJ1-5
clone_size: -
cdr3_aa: SARDRGQGPRGRQPQH